This T cell receptor beta chain appears in the sequencing data of a study of cytomegalovirus exposure and HLA in healthy donors. This CDR3 spans 15 amino acids. Trimming pared 0 bases from V and 11 bases from J, leaving 18 bases between. Germline CDR1 is LGHNA and CDR2 is YNFKEQ. Whole-study results and caveats: A missense variant in DCLRE1C was later tied to TCR beta V- and J-gene trimming.

Vbeta (60) and Jbeta (13) primers were used in the PCR. Here immunoSEQ multiplex PCR was the method, and the copy in TCRdb shows in-frame clones only, minus some. The table shows fewer than 250,000 clones, with more than 85% occurring only once. Concerning this clone itself: Antigen unknown.

Sequences were obtained from PBMCs. The chain carries TRBV4-2 and TRBJ2-3, with a weak D call TRBD2 (6 bases). This TCR was recovered from a woman between 18 and 29 years old in good health and CMV-seronegative. As DNA, the CDR3 is TGTGCCAGCAGCCAAGATCGGGACTCCGAAATTGAGCAGTATTTT. This sequence encodes CASSQDRDSEIEQYF.